The T cell receptor (beta chain) under discussion was sequenced for a study of OX40 agonist ivuxolimab in advanced cancers. Method: immunoSEQ multiplex PCR; TCRdb's copy keeps in-frame clones and lacks some. The repertoire holds roughly 90,000 clones, with roughly 91% as singletons. Unmatched junction bases numbered 11, after V lost 7 bases and J lost 5 bases. The CDR3 is made up of 14 amino acids. Per germline, CDR1 SGHRS and CDR2 YFSETQ. This rearrangement joins TRBV5-1 to TRBJ1-2, with 7 bases identical to TRBD1. This sample comprised CD4+ or CD8+ T cells sorted from blood, obtained in a trial of the OX40 agonist ivuxolimab. This clonotype originated in an adult with an advanced solid tumor such as melanoma, head and neck, liver or kidney cancer. CDR3 amino acids: CASGQESSSYGYTF. The CDR3 nucleotides read TGCGCCAGCGGACAGGAATCGTCGTCGTATGGCTACACCTTC.